The 17 T cell receptor beta chains in this list originate from one sample, sequenced in a study of metastatic and nonmetastatic thyroid tumors. From the PCR reads, TCRdb re-called clones with MiXCR. The table shows 7,000 to 8,500 clones, with roughly 24% occurring only once. Thyroid surgery was performed in patients who had received no treatment beforehand. Sequenced material: tumor tissue. Receptors were obtained from a female donor with papillary thyroid cancer or a benign thyroid nodule (not recorded which). Some clones in this sample may be carry-over from other donors' samples.

The chain employs TRBV6-2 or TRBV6-3 and TRBJ2-7, with 8 bases fitting TRBD1. The trim removed 4 bases at V and 3 bases at J, leaving 2 bases unmatched. Germline V gene data show CDR1 as MNHEY and CDR2 as SVGEGT. This CDR3 contains 13 residues. The CDR3 reads CASSSGQDYEQYF. CDR3 bases: TGTGCCAGCAGTTCGGGACAGGACTACGAGCAGTACTTC.

By frequency in the sample, this clone is medium-sized. V gene TRBV12-3 or TRBV12-4 combines with J gene TRBJ2-3; D not certain. Trimming removed 6 bases from V and 2 bases from J, with 6 bases in between. There are 12 residues in the CDR3. The CDR3 sequence: CASSLSTDTQYF. CDR3 DNA: TGTGCCAGCAGCCTCTCCACAGATACGCAGTATTTT.

Judged by abundance, this clone is medium-sized. The J gene is TRBJ2-7, the V gene TRBV9; 12 bases fit TRBD2. This CDR3 is 14 amino acids long. CDR1 and CDR2 (germline): SGDLS, YYNGEE. After removal of 6 bases from V and 6 bases from J, the junction contained 7 bases not matched to a gene. Here the CDR3 reads CASNDGTSGSEQYF. The CDR3 DNA is TGTGCCAGCAACGACGGGACTAGCGGGTCCGAGCAGTACTTC.

This sequence joins TRBV28 and TRBJ2-7; 14 bases are a match to TRBD2. CDR1 and CDR2 from the germline V gene are MDHEN and SYDVKM. V shed 3 bases, J shed 6 bases, and the junction held 4 bases outside the gene matches. The CDR3 has 15 residues. CDR3 coding DNA: TGTGCCAGCAGTTTCGGGACTAGCGGGAGTGGCGAGCAGTACTTC. It is translated as CASSFGTSGSGEQYF.

This clone was observed many times. Given a much more abundant clone one base away, this may be a read error. The identical CDR3 is also encoded by other nucleotide sequences in the sample. This chain connects TRBV3-1 to TRBJ2-1; 10 bases agree with TRBD1. Germline CDR1 is LGHDT and CDR2 is YNNKEL (reference sequence). The CDR3 runs to 16 residues. The CDR3 protein is CASSQATGGPYNEQFF. As DNA, the CDR3 is TGCGCCAGCAGCCAAGCGACAGGGGGCCCCTACAATGAGCAGTTCTTC.

This clone appeared many times. A much larger clonotype is one base distant, so this may be a read error. V is TRBV19 and J is TRBJ2-3; D possibly corresponds to TRBD2 (6 bases). The CDR3 is 15 amino acids. V was clipped by 3 bases and J by 0 bases, with 10 bases between them. Germline V gene data show CDR1 as LNHDA and CDR2 as SQIVND (reference sequence). CDR3 loop: CASSIYGTSTDTQYF. CDR3 DNA sequence: TGTGCCAGTAGTATTTACGGGACTAGCACAGATACGCAGTATTTT.

This clone was seen a few times. The V call is TRBV6-1, the J call TRBJ2-2; no definite D call. In germline, CDR1 is MNHNS, CDR2 SASEGT. V was clipped by 10 bases and J by 6 bases, with 6 bases between them. CDR3 length: 10 amino acids. CDR3 DNA: TGTGCCACCGGCGCCGGGGAGCTGTTTTTT. Its translation: CATGAGELFF.

This clone was seen at least ten times. The chain's CDR3 is CASSLNEQYF. In DNA form, the CDR3 reads TGTGCCAGCAGCTTAAACGAGCAGTACTTC. The chain combines TRBV11-3 with TRBJ2-7; D ambiguous. Trimming removed 2 bases at V and 5 bases at J, with 1 base between. This CDR3 comprises 10 residues. Germline CDR1 and CDR2: SGHNT and YENEEA.

This clone was detected ten times or more. The CDR3 protein is CASSLVGTEAFF. As DNA, the CDR3 is TGTGCCAGCAGTCTTGTCGGCACTGAAGCTTTCTTT. The rearrangement links TRBV11-1 to TRBJ1-1; no firm D call. Trimming shortened V by 6 bases and J by 4 bases, and 9 bases separated the two germline ends. The CDR3 extends over 12 amino acids. CDR1 is SGHAT, CDR2 FQDESV, per germline (reference sequence).

Within the sample, this clone is medium-sized. The chain carries TRBV11-3 and TRBJ2-5; no definite D call. The length of the CDR3 is 14 residues. Germline V gives CDR1 SGHNT, CDR2 YENEEA. Trimming removed 2 bases from V and 1 base from J, with 8 bases in between. The CDR3 DNA sequence: TGTGCCAGCAGCTTAACGGCTAGCCAAGAGACCCAGTACTTC. Translated: CASSLTASQETQYF.

This clone is categorized as medium-sized. The V gene is TRBV12-3 or TRBV12-4, the J gene TRBJ2-3; D is undetermined. V dropped 3 bases and J dropped 6 bases, with 4 bases sitting between them. The CDR3 has 11 amino acids. The CDR3 loop reads CASSLGDTQYF. The CDR3 DNA sequence: TGTGCCAGCAGTTTGGGGGATACGCAGTATTTT.

This chain's CDR3 is CASSAGQGVTEAFF. The CDR3 DNA follows: TGTGCCAGCAGCGCCGGACAGGGGGTTACTGAAGCTTTCTTT. The chain is built from TRBV5-4 and TRBJ1-1; 10 bases line up with TRBD1. Germline V gene sequence: CDR1 SGHNT, CDR2 YYREEE (reference sequence). With 4 bases clipped from V and 5 bases from J, the junction kept 5 bases outside the gene matches. This CDR3 is built from 14 residues.

This clone was seen a few times. The CDR3 does not close with the conserved phenylalanine or tryptophan, likely indicating a read error. The V call is TRBV12-3 or TRBV12-4, the J call TRBJ2-7, with 8 nucleotides matching TRBD1. J gave up 3 bases and V 4 bases, and 8 bases lay outside the gene matches. The CDR3 spans 15 residues. The CDR3 DNA sequence: TGTGCCAGCAGTTCTCCCGACAGGGGTATCTACGAGCAGTACTAC. Amino acids: CASSSPDRGIYEQYY.

This clone was detected only a few times. The J gene is TRBJ2-1, the V gene TRBV6-1, with TRBD1 as a possible D gene (5 bases). This CDR3 spans 12 amino acids. Trimming removed 6 bases from V and 12 bases from J, with 15 bases in between. Germline V gene lookup returns CDR1 MNHNS and CDR2 SASEGT. CDR3 nucleotide sequence: TGTGCCAGCAGACCCGCCCAGGGCTGGCAGTTCTTC. It translates to CASRPAQGWQFF.

This rearrangement joins TRBV5-1 to TRBJ1-2; tentatively, D is TRBD1 (5 bases). CDR1 SGHRS and CDR2 YFSETQ come from the germline V gene. The V and J ends lost 4 bases and 7 bases respectively, with 17 bases between them. This CDR3 is built from 14 residues. The CDR3 sequence is CASSGRVYQVGYTF. DNA for the CDR3: TGCGCCAGCAGCGGCAGGGTATATCAAGTTGGCTACACCTTC.

This clone was seen many times. The CDR3 loop reads CASTITGFQETQYF. CDR3 nucleotide sequence: TGTGCCAGCACCATAACAGGGTTCCAAGAGACCCAGTACTTC. This sequence joins TRBV6-2 or TRBV6-3 and TRBJ2-5, with a weak D call TRBD1 (6 bases). The CDR3 length is 14 residues. CDR1 and CDR2 from the germline V gene are MNHEY and SVGEGT. Trimming pared 7 bases from V and 1 base from J, leaving 13 bases between.

This clone was seen only a few times. The rearrangement joins TRBV6-5 to TRBJ1-1; D is unresolved. The CDR3 consists of 13 residues. Germline lookup yields CDR1 MNHEY and CDR2 SVGAGI. The V end was cut by 5 bases, the J end by 1 base, with 8 bases between. CDR3 sequence reads: CASSPSGNTEAFF. In DNA, the CDR3 is TGTGCCAGCAGTCCCTCAGGGAACACTGAAGCTTTCTTT.